This TCR beta chain was sequenced during a study of shared clonotypes between healthy human individuals. Whole-study findings and limits: Around 5% of naive CD4 clonotypes were shared across four donors. Non-shared clonotypes were found to have lower generation probabilities than the clonotypes that were shared by all four of the sorted-subset donors. The represented genetic and exposure-history diversity was limited by the small number of donors.

As regards this clone: Its antigen is still unknown.

Only in-frame clones appear in the TCRdb table, and some are missing; sequencing was by immunoSEQ multiplex PCR. Seen here are about 2 million clones, over 85% observed once, and the top ten hold 0.13%. CDR1 MDHEN and CDR2 SYDVKM come from the germline V gene. The CDR3 has 14 residues. V shed 7 bases, J shed 10 bases, and the junction held 6 bases outside the gene matches. The sequence derives from a man aged 18 to 29 in good health. V and J are TRBV28 and TRBJ1-6, with 11 bases aligning to TRBD1. The sequenced sample was naive CD4+ T cells sorted from blood. Subset defined: CD45RA+ positively selected. The CDR3: CASNPGQGASPLHF. CDR3 bases: TGTGCCAGCAACCCAGGACAGGGGGCATCACCCCTCCACTTT.